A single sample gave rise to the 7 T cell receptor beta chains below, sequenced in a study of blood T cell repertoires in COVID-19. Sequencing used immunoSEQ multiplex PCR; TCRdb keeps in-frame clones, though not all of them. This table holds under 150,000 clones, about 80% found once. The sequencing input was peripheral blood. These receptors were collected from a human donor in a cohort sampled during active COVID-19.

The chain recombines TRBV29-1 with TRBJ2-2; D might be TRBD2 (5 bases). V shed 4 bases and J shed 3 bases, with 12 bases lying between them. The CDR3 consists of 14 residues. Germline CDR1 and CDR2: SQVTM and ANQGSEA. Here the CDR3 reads CSVGTPGDTGELFF. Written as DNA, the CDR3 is TGCAGCGTTGGGACTCCCGGAGACACCGGGGAGCTGTTTTTT.

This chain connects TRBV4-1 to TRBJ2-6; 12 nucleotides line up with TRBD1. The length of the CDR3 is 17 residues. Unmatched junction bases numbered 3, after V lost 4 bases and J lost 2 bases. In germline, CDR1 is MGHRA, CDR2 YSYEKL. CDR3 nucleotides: TGCGCCAGCAGCCGCGGGACAGGGGGCACTGGGGCCAACGTCCTGACTTTC. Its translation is CASSRGTGGTGANVLTF.

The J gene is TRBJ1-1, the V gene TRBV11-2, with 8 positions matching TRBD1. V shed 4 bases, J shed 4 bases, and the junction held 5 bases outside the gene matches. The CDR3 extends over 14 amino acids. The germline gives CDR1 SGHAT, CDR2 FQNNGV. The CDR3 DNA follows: TGTGCCAGCAGCTCACAGGGGGGGAGCACTGAAGCTTTCTTT. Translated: CASSSQGGSTEAFF.

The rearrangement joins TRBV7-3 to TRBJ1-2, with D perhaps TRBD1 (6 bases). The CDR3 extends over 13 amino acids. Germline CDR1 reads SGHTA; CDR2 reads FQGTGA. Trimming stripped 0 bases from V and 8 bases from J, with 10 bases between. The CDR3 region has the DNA TGTGCCAGCAGCTTAACGACAGGAGGCGGCTACACCTTC. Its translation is CASSLTTGGGYTF.

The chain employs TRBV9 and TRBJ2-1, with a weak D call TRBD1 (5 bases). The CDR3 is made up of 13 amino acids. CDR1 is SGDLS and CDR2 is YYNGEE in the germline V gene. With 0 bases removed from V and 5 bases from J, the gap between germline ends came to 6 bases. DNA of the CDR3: TGTGCCAGCAGCGTAGGGACACACAATGAGCAGTTCTTC. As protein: CASSVGTHNEQFF.

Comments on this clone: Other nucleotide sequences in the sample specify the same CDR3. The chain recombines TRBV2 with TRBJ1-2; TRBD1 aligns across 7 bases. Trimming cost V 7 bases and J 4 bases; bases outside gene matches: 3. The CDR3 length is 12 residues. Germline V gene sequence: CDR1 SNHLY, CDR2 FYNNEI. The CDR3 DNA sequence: TGTGCCAGCATGAGACAGGGCTATGGCTACACCTTC. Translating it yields CASMRQGYGYTF.

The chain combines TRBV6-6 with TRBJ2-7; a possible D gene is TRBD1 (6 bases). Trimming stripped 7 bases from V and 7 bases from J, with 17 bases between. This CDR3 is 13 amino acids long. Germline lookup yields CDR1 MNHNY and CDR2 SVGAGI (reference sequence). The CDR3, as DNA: TGTGCCAGCAAGCAGGGGCTGATGAGGGAGCAGTACTTC. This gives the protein CASKQGLMREQYF.